The sequence of this TCR beta chain was determined in a study of cytomegalovirus exposure and HLA in healthy donors. Study-wide results and limits: The sole available immune exposure information was CMV serostatus. Per a later analysis, fewer than 20,000 TCR beta sequences showed association with HLA alleles at 0.05 false discovery rate. Reportedly, a later analysis found an Asian-associated ancestry cluster had fewer N-insertions than the approximately 700-donor mean. Judged likely to be a sequencing artifact was a cluster of highly shared sequence variants.

J lost 5 bases, V lost 4 bases, and 4 bases had no gene match. Germline loops: CDR1 MDHEN, CDR2 SYDVKM. This CDR3 has 13 residues. 13 Jbeta primers and 60 Vbeta primers were used for the PCR. Repertoires were generated with immunoSEQ multiplex PCR, while TCRdb's copy carries only in-frame clones and drops some. The table gives more than 140,000 clones; the top ten clones make up about 2% of it. With regard to this clone: As yet, its antigen is unknown.

Sequences were obtained from PBMCs. The source is a woman aged 18-35 years in good health and CMV-seronegative. The gene calls are TRBV28 and TRBJ1-2; the match to TRBD1 covers 7 bases. CDR3 coding DNA: TGTGCCAGCAGTTGGGCAGGGGGGTATGGCTACACCTTC. Protein: CASSWAGGYGYTF.